This T cell receptor beta chain was identified during a study of blood T cell repertoires in COVID-19. Study-wide context: Acute and convalescent COVID-19 specimens originated in the United States, Italy and Spain. Nucleic acid was either cDNA or gDNA, and it came from T cells, B-cell-depleted T cells, or PBMCs.

Authors' methods: For nucleated cells, counts were estimated from reference gene primer amplification. Measured with immunoSEQ multiplex PCR; TCRdb has only the in-frame clones, and not every one. The V and J calls and clone size come from that table; D and trimming were worked out from the DNA. Of tens of thousands of clones in the sample, around nine tenths were seen once. The origin of this receptor is a human donor in a cohort sampled during active COVID-19. Sequencing input: peripheral blood.

This CDR3 is CASSQVSETGSFYEQYF. The CDR3 bases are TGTGCCAGCAGCCAAGTATCAGAGACAGGAAGCTTCTACGAGCAGTACTTC. The rearrangement joins TRBV4-2 to TRBJ2-7, with D perhaps matching TRBD1 (6 bases). This CDR3 has 17 amino acids. Germline CDR1 is LGHNA and CDR2 is YNFKEQ. V was clipped by 1 base and J by 3 bases, with 19 bases between them.